The source of this T cell receptor beta chain is a study of T cells in Graves' hyperthyroidism and ophthalmopathy. The CDR3 covers 14 residues. Germline-derived CDR1 and CDR2 are SGDLS and YYNGEE. Trimming took off 3 bases at V and 3 bases at J, with 13 bases between the two ends. Amplified TCR beta CDR3 regions derived from RNA transcripts. An initial round of RT-PCR targeting the TCR CDR3 relied on the HTBI primer set. Using its own MiXCR run on the multiplex PCR reads, TCRdb lists one record per CDR3 protein. This table holds 300,000 or so distinct CDR3 sequences, roughly 18% found once. This clonotype was seen at least ten times. Its cognate antigen is unknown. Findings of the study overall: Most thyroid-expanded clonotypes above 0.001 were also found in blood.

From approximately 9.5 ml of fresh peripheral blood, PBMCs were isolated. The rearrangement uses TRBV9 and TRBJ2-7, with D perhaps TRBD1 (6 bases). The source material was blood. The source of this sequence is a woman between 50 and 59 years old with Graves' hyperthyroidism. The CDR3 DNA is TGTGCCAGCAGCGGTGAAGGACAGAACTACGAGCAGTACTTC. Residues: CASSGEGQNYEQYF.